The 30 T cell receptor beta chains below were found in one sample sequenced in a study of T and B cells in COVID-19 patients. TRB was amplified from around 250-460 ng of blood genomic DNA. BIOMED2 TRB-A/B primer pools were used in multiplex TRB PCR. TCRdb ran MiXCR on the multiplex PCR reads and lists one entry per CDR3 protein. The sample yields about 9,400 distinct CDR3 sequences, about 32% seen once. The specimen sequenced was blood. The source is a human donor who had recovered from COVID-19.

The genes are TRBV18 and TRBJ1-2; TRBD1 might be the D (6 bases). Germline loops: CDR1 KGHSH, CDR2 LQKENI. The CDR3 loop spans 13 amino acids. With 2 bases removed from V and 8 bases from J, the gap between germline ends came to 12 bases. The DNA of the CDR3 is TGTGCCAGCTCACCAAAACAGGGCGGCGGCTACACCTTC. This encodes CASSPKQGGGYTF.

This clonotype has only a few counts. V usage is TRBV24-1 and J usage is TRBJ2-3; tentatively, D is TRBD1 or TRBD2 (5 bases each). This CDR3 has 17 amino acids. V was cut by 4 bases and J by 0 bases, with 16 bases left in between. In germline, CDR1 is KGHDR, CDR2 SFDVKD. This CDR3 is CATSDRFGGGSTDTQYF. The CDR3, as DNA: TGTGCCACCAGTGACCGGTTTGGTGGGGGTAGCACAGATACGCAGTATTTT.

Within the sample, this clonotype is medium-sized. This chain links TRBV5-6 with TRBJ2-1; D not resolved. CDR1 and CDR2 from the germline V gene are SGHDT and YYEEEE. The CDR3 sequence is 12 residues long. V lost 1 base to trimming and J lost 9 bases, with 8 bases between them. The CDR3 DNA sequence: TGTGCCAGCAGCTTGACGGTTGGTGAGCAGTTCTTC. Encoded protein: CASSLTVGEQFF.

This chain connects TRBV12-3 or TRBV12-4 to TRBJ2-5; D uncertain. CDR3 length: 17 residues. The V end was cut by 6 bases, the J end by 4 bases, with 24 bases between. In nucleotides, the CDR3 is TGTGCCAGCAGCCAAGGTTGGGGTTACGGCGGCATAGAGACCCAGTACTTC. This encodes CASSQGWGYGGIETQYF.

This clonotype has more than one count but fewer than ten. This chain uses TRBV6-1 with TRBJ1-4, with TRBD1 matching over 8 bases. The V gene's germline CDR1 is MNHNS and CDR2 SASEGT. The CDR3 length is 14 residues. Unmatched junction bases numbered 6, after V lost 7 bases and J lost 5 bases. The CDR3 region is CASKTGAENEKLFF. The CDR3 DNA is TGTGCCAGCAAGACAGGGGCGGAAAATGAAAAACTGTTTTTT.

The chain is built from TRBV14 and TRBJ1-4; D ambiguous. The V end was cut by 4 bases, the J end by 6 bases, with 15 bases between. Germline loops: CDR1 SGHDN, CDR2 FVKESK. This CDR3 has 15 amino acids. CDR3 in DNA: TGTGCCAGCAGCCTCCCCGTCCTGGGATATGAAAAACTGTTTTTT. Its translation is CASSLPVLGYEKLFF.

Comment on this clonotype: One junction end disagrees with the germline gene, perhaps due to a read error. The rearrangement links TRBV5-3 to TRBJ1-4, with D maybe TRBD1 (5 bases). TRBV5-3 is filed as an ORF, its function uncertain. The CDR3 totals 13 residues. The CDR3, as DNA: TGCGCCAGCAGCTTGTCCAGGGAGGAAAAACTGTTTTTT. Translation: CASSLSREEKLFF.

The chain uses TRBV6-1 and TRBJ1-3; TRBD1 matches 7 bases. V lost 6 bases to trimming and J lost 4 bases; unmatched junction nucleotides: 12. Germline V gives CDR1 MNHNS, CDR2 SASEGT. The CDR3 is made up of 16 amino acids. The CDR3 coding sequence is TGTGCCAGCAGCTTTACTCAGGGGGGGCAAGGAAACACCATATATTTT. Protein product: CASSFTQGGQGNTIYF.

This clonotype occurred a few times. The chain couples TRBV6-1 to TRBJ2-5, with 7 bases aligning to TRBD2. The CDR3 is made up of 15 amino acids. V was pared by 7 bases and J by 4 bases, with 12 bases of the junction left unmatched. Germline V CDR1 and CDR2: MNHNS, SASEGT. The CDR3 nucleotides are TGTGCCAGCAACCTATTCAGCGGGGTAAGAGAGACCCAGTACTTC. Its protein is CASNLFSGVRETQYF.

This clonotype was counted a few times. This chain uses TRBV6-6 with TRBJ1-2; D is ambiguous. Between the trimmed V and J ends, which lost 0 bases and 6 bases, there was a span of 11 bases. The V gene's germline CDR1 is MNHNY and CDR2 SVGAGI (reference sequence). The CDR3 has 14 residues. The chain's CDR3 is CASSYSTPLDGYTF. The CDR3 DNA reads as TGTGCCAGCAGTTACTCTACACCGCTCGATGGCTACACCTTC.

This clonotype was observed a few times. The V gene is TRBV18, the J gene TRBJ2-7, with a weak D call TRBD1 (6 bases). Germline V gene lookup returns CDR1 KGHSH and CDR2 LQKENI. The V end lost 6 bases, the J end lost 5 bases, and 11 bases lay between the germline ends. The CDR3 covers 12 residues. CDR3 region: CASSPTGNEQYF. DNA of the CDR3: TGTGCCAGCTCGCCAACAGGGAACGAGCAGTACTTC.

By share, this clonotype ranks as medium-sized (0.01 to 0.1%). The V and J genes are TRBV5-5 and TRBJ2-5; 7 bases fit TRBD1. J lost 4 bases, V lost 0 bases, and 9 bases had no gene match. Germline values: CDR1 SGHKS, CDR2 YYEKEE (reference sequence). CDR3 length equals 16 residues. The CDR3 coding sequence is TGTGCCAGCAGCTTGGGTACAGGGGCCTACCCAGAGACCCAGTACTTC. Translation gives CASSLGTGAYPETQYF.

V gene TRBV21-1 combines with J gene TRBJ2-1; the DNA was not used to check the table's D call, TRBD1. TRBV21-1 is assigned pseudogene status. CDR3 length: 14 residues. This chain's CDR3 is CASSIGTGGNEQFF. CDR3 in DNA: TGTGCCAGCAGCATCGGGACAGGGGGGAATGAGCAGTTCTTC.

This chain connects TRBV24-1 to TRBJ1-1; D is ambiguous. Per the germline V gene, CDR1 is KGHDR and CDR2 is SFDVKD. The CDR3 is 14 amino acids. V gave up 4 bases and J gave up 0 bases, with 8 bases separating them. The DNA for the CDR3 is TGTGCCACCAGTGACGGGCCTATGAACACTGAAGCTTTCTTT. Translation gives CATSDGPMNTEAFF.

V gene TRBV5-4 combines with J gene TRBJ1-6, with D hard to call. Between the trimmed V and J ends, which lost 4 bases and 3 bases, there was a span of 5 bases. Germline CDR1 reads SGHNT; CDR2 reads YYREEE (reference sequence). This CDR3 region has 13 residues. CDR3 DNA sequence: TGTGCCAGCAGCCCGGACTATAATTCACCCCTCCACTTT. Protein sequence: CASSPDYNSPLHF.

On this clonotype: A much larger clone is a single base away; this may be a read error. The chain joins TRBV6-5 to TRBJ2-3; perhaps TRBD1 as D (7 bases). The germline gives CDR1 MNHEY, CDR2 SVGAGI. The V end lost 1 base, the J end lost 6 bases, and 17 bases lay between the germline ends. The CDR3 has 16 residues. The CDR3: CASSYWRGRITDTQYF. The CDR3 coding sequence is TGTGCCAGCAGTTACTGGAGGGGGCGCATAACCGATACGCAGTATTTT.

V usage is TRBV19 and J usage is TRBJ1-1, with D perhaps matching TRBD1 (6 bases). The CDR3 is made up of 15 amino acids. The germline V gene has CDR1 LNHDA and CDR2 SQIVND (reference sequence). The V end was cut by 9 bases, the J end by 0 bases, with 17 bases between. The CDR3 sequence: CASTNRVGMNTEAFF. The CDR3 bases are TGTGCCAGCACCAACAGGGTCGGGATGAACACTGAAGCTTTCTTT.

The rearrangement links TRBV11-2 to TRBJ1-1; D is undetermined. CDR1 is SGHAT, CDR2 FQNNGV, per germline. V lost 3 bases, J lost 1 base, and 9 bases lay in between. This CDR3 is 14 amino acids long. CDR3 bases: TGTGCCAGCAGCTTCGGGCGGAAGAACACTGAAGCTTTCTTT. Translated, it gives CASSFGRKNTEAFF.

This chain uses TRBV5-4 with TRBJ1-1, with 8 bases aligning to TRBD1. This CDR3 region has 15 residues. V lost 2 bases and J lost 4; bases outside the gene matches: 7. The germline gives CDR1 SGHNT, CDR2 YYREEE (reference sequence). CDR3 protein: CASSFAQGGSTEAFF. The CDR3 DNA reads as TGTGCCAGCAGCTTCGCACAGGGGGGTAGCACTGAAGCTTTCTTT.

The chain combines TRBV6-5 with TRBJ1-5; no reliable D call. The CDR3 contains 17 residues. Per the germline V gene, CDR1 is MNHEY and CDR2 is SVGAGI. V lost 2 bases and J lost 0, with 14 bases in between. For the CDR3, the DNA is TGTGCCAGCAGTTACGTATCTTACGGCCGTAGCAATCAGCCCCAGCATTTT. Translated, it gives CASSYVSYGRSNQPQHF.

Within the sample, this clonotype is medium-sized. The gene calls are TRBV6-2 or TRBV6-3 and TRBJ2-2, with no clear D. The germline V and J ends were trimmed by 8 bases and 6 bases, with 13 bases remaining between them. Germline V gene lookup returns CDR1 MNHEY and CDR2 SVGEGT. This CDR3 region has 13 residues. CDR3 loop: CASGHTPPGELFF. DNA for the CDR3: TGTGCCAGCGGCCATACCCCCCCCGGGGAGCTGTTTTTT.

By share, this clonotype ranks as medium-sized. This sequence joins TRBV6-5 and TRBJ2-3; D not resolved. The CDR3 has 15 amino acids. Germline V gene lookup returns CDR1 MNHEY and CDR2 SVGAGI. The V gene lost 0 bases and the J gene lost 4 bases, with 11 bases spanning the gap. The CDR3 bases are TGTGCCAGCAGTTACTCCTTGGACCGACCAGATACGCAGTATTTT. Protein: CASSYSLDRPDTQYF.

The V call is TRBV27, the J call TRBJ1-2; 12 nucleotides match TRBD1. Trimming removed 4 bases from V and 3 bases from J; junction bases left unmatched: 9. The CDR3 is 17 residues long. The germline CDR1 and CDR2 sequences are MNHEY and SMNVEV (reference sequence). The CDR3: CASSSKKGQGAYYGYTF. CDR3 sequence (DNA): TGTGCCAGCAGTTCAAAAAAGGGACAGGGGGCTTACTATGGCTACACCTTC.

This clonotype is medium-sized in the sample. This chain joins TRBV29-1 and TRBJ2-1; 11 nucleotides match TRBD1. Trimming cost V 6 bases and J 4 bases; bases outside gene matches: 2. The CDR3 totals 13 residues. Germline loops: CDR1 SQVTM, CDR2 ANQGSEA. Here the CDR3 reads CSVGQGGYNEQFF. DNA for the CDR3: TGCAGCGTGGGACAGGGGGGGTACAATGAGCAGTTCTTC.

This clonotype was seen a few times. This chain joins TRBV6-1 and TRBJ2-5; D is possibly TRBD2 (6 bases). Trimming stripped 8 bases from V and 0 bases from J, with 16 bases between. The CDR3 extends over 15 amino acids. Germline V lookup: CDR1 MNHNS, CDR2 SASEGT. The CDR3, as DNA: TGTGCCAGCTCCTCGGGGAGGACGTACCAAGAGACCCAGTACTTC. Its translation: CASSSGRTYQETQYF.

This clonotype appeared a few times. This chain connects TRBV5-5 to TRBJ2-3, with D tentatively TRBD2 (7 bases). The ends were cut back, 7 bases at V and 1 base at J, with 16 bases in the middle. The CDR3 extends over 15 amino acids. CDR1 is SGHKS, CDR2 YYEKEE, per germline (reference sequence). The CDR3 here is CASEWGGRGTDTQYF. CDR3 coding DNA: TGTGCCAGCGAATGGGGGGGGCGGGGCACAGATACGCAGTATTTT.

V and J are TRBV24-1 and TRBJ2-3; TRBD2 agrees at 11 bases. The CDR3 contains 20 residues. V gave up 3 bases and J gave up 1 base; unmatched junction bases: 14. CDR1 KGHDR and CDR2 SFDVKD come from the germline V gene. The CDR3 region is CATSDPSGSGGAEGTDTQYF. CDR3 DNA sequence: TGTGCCACCAGTGATCCCTCGGGTAGCGGGGGGGCCGAGGGCACAGATACGCAGTATTTT.

The J gene is TRBJ2-1, the V gene TRBV6-5; the D gene could be TRBD1 or TRBD2 (5 bases each). CDR3 length equals 14 residues. Germline V gene lookup returns CDR1 MNHEY and CDR2 SVGAGI. V lost 5 bases and J lost 7, with 15 bases in between. This CDR3 is CASSEAGAGNEQFF. The CDR3 nucleotides are TGTGCCAGCAGTGAAGCCGGGGCCGGGAATGAGCAGTTCTTC.

This chain links TRBV19 with TRBJ2-1, with 7 positions matching TRBD1. The CDR3 contains 15 residues. The ends lost 5 bases at V and 0 bases at J; junction bases unmatched: 4. Germline V lookup: CDR1 LNHDA, CDR2 SQIVND (reference sequence). The CDR3 loop reads CASSLPGGSYNEQFF. CDR3 DNA: TGTGCCAGTAGTCTGCCAGGGGGCTCCTACAATGAGCAGTTCTTC.

Of note for this clonotype: A read error may explain this, as a much larger clone is one base away. Here the CDR3 DNA reads TGTGCCAGCTTGAGGTCGGGTTTATGGAATTCACCCTTCCACTTT. This gives the protein CASLRSGLWNSPFHF. The chain links TRBV13 to TRBJ1-6; D is undetermined. Germline values: CDR1 PRHDT, CDR2 FYEKMQ (reference sequence). CDR3 length: 15 amino acids.